In its sample, the clone carrying this TCR beta chain was seen many times. V lost 1 base to trimming and J lost 3 bases; unmatched junction nucleotides: 3. Germline values: CDR1 SGHNT, CDR2 YYREEE (reference sequence). This CDR3 comprises 14 residues. This specimen belongs to a study of low-dose radiotherapy and immunotherapy resistance in tumors. At the level of the study: Each fraction for Cohort 1 was 0.5 Gy, given every 2 weeks, and the total came to 6.5 Gy. Those assigned to Cohort 2 were treated with 1 Gy per fraction every two weeks (13 Gy in total over 26 weeks).

Sample time point: after trial treatment. Treatment specified: LDRT plus nivolumab, ipilimumab, low-dose cyclophosphamide and aspirin (RACIN trial). Donors were given nivolumab, ipilimumab, aspirin, low-dose cyclophosphamide and low-dose radiotherapy. First-strand cDNA relied on TRAV- and TRBV-specific primers spanning alpha and beta chains. TCR amplification involved about 21 PCR cycles with a constant-region primer and V-primer adapter. TCRdb used MiXCR to reprocess the reads, holding one entry per CDR3 protein. The table records about 100,000 distinct CDR3 sequences, around 20% of them present only once.

The sequenced sample was PBMCs, obtained after low-dose radiotherapy plus immunotherapy. This clonotype originated in a male donor with prostate cancer. The chain uses TRBV5-4 and TRBJ2-7; 8 nucleotides line up with TRBD2. In DNA form, the CDR3 reads TGTGCCAGCAGCTTGAAAGCGGGGGACTACGAGCAGTACTTC. Its protein is CASSLKAGDYEQYF.